These 3 T cell receptor beta chains were all obtained from the same sample, sequenced in a study of long-term antiretroviral therapy in people with HIV. Investigators performed immunoSEQ version v3.0 at survey level. The repertoire was sequenced with immunoSEQ multiplex PCR; TCRdb's copy has only in-frame clones and lacks some. The sample consists of roughly 29,000 clones, 95% of them appearing once. Sequenced material: unsorted PBMCs, taken 5.3 years after starting antiretroviral therapy. The source of these receptors is a man younger than 40 with HIV.

The V call is TRBV9, the J call TRBJ2-3; TRBD2 aligns across 8 bases. CDR1 and CDR2 (germline): SGDLS, YYNGEE. Trimming at V came to 1 base and at J to 0 bases, leaving 4 bases not matched to a gene. CDR3 size: 16 residues. CDR3 region: CASSVKASGSTDTQYF. The CDR3 nucleotides are TGTGCCAGCAGCGTAAAGGCTAGCGGGAGCACAGATACGCAGTATTTT.

The chain joins TRBV11-2 to TRBJ2-5; TRBD2 aligns across 8 bases. Germline V gene sequence: CDR1 SGHAT, CDR2 FQNNGV. V lost 0 bases and J lost 4; bases outside the gene matches: 19. The CDR3 totals 20 residues. In DNA, the CDR3 is TGTGCCAGCAGCTTAGATCGCATCGGGAGGGCCGTCGTTTTACGAGAGACCCAGTACTTC. It yields the protein CASSLDRIGRAVVLRETQYF.

The chain combines TRBV11-2 with TRBJ1-2, with D possibly being TRBD1 (6 bases). Per germline, CDR1 SGHAT and CDR2 FQNNGV. Between the trimmed V and J ends, which lost 4 bases and 5 bases, there was a span of 11 bases. This CDR3 comprises 13 residues. This CDR3 is CASSSLDSYGYTF. The CDR3 nucleotides are TGTGCCAGCAGCTCCTTGGACAGTTATGGCTACACCTTC.